Presented here are 15 T cell receptor beta chains from one specimen sequenced in a study of spatial heterogeneity in lung cancer. Time point noted: sample taken at primary tumor resection. The study sequenced unsorted whole RNA from tumor, nontumor lung or frozen PBMC. In TCRdb, the 5' RACE reads were re-called with MiXCR into one record per CDR3 protein. The table includes some 10,000 distinct CDR3 sequences, roughly 7.9% detected once. The sequencing here drew on PBMCs, taken at surgery. The receptors here all came from a male donor with early-stage non-small cell lung cancer.

This clonotype was observed at least ten times. The rearrangement links TRBV6-6 to TRBJ2-7, with D perhaps given as TRBD1 or TRBD2 (7 bases each). CDR1 and CDR2 from the germline V gene are MNHNY and SVGAGI (reference sequence). The CDR3 runs 16 residues. V lost 2 bases, J lost 3 bases, and 17 bases lay in between. DNA of the CDR3: TGTGCCAGCAGTTACACTCAGGGGGGGAATAACTACGAGCAGTACTTC. This gives the protein CASSYTQGGNNYEQYF.

Sample share makes this clonotype medium-sized. The rearrangement links TRBV13 to TRBJ1-6; 8 nucleotides align to TRBD1. This CDR3 region has 15 residues. CDR1 PRHDT and CDR2 FYEKMQ come from the germline V gene (reference sequence). Unmatched junction bases numbered 4, after V lost 5 bases and J lost 4 bases. The CDR3 nucleotides are TGTGCCAGCAGCCTCGGACAGGGATATAATTCACCCCTCCACTTT. Its protein is CASSLGQGYNSPLHF.

There are many counts of this clonotype. V gene TRBV7-2 combines with J gene TRBJ2-7, with no clear D. This CDR3 region has 12 residues. Deletions cut 3 bases from V and 4 bases from J, with 7 bases between. The germline gives CDR1 SGHTA, CDR2 FQGNSA. CDR3 bases: TGTGCCAGCAGCTTTAACGCTTACGAGCAGTACTTC. Encoded protein: CASSFNAYEQYF.

This clonotype was found once. The chain uses TRBV6-2 or TRBV6-3 and TRBJ2-3, with D possibly called TRBD1 or TRBD2 (6 bases each). Trimming removed 6 bases at V and 1 base at J, with 14 bases between. Germline loops: CDR1 MNHEY, CDR2 SVGEGT. The CDR3 covers 15 residues. The CDR3: CASSHQGTGTDTQYF. The DNA for the CDR3 is TGTGCCAGCAGCCACCAGGGGACTGGCACAGATACGCAGTATTTT.

Many counts were recorded for this clonotype. V is TRBV19 and J is TRBJ1-1, with D unresolved. Germline V gene data show CDR1 as LNHDA and CDR2 as SQIVND (reference sequence). Trimming took off 3 bases at V and 7 bases at J, with 9 bases between the two ends. The CDR3 totals 12 residues. CDR3 sequence reads: CASSIRGDEAFF. CDR3 nucleotides: TGTGCCAGTAGTATCCGAGGCGATGAAGCTTTCTTT.

This clonotype has at least ten counts. The gene calls are TRBV6-2 or TRBV6-3 and TRBJ2-7, with a possible D match to TRBD1 (6 bases). The V end was cut by 5 bases, the J end by 2 bases, with 13 bases between. Germline CDR1 is MNHEY and CDR2 is SVGEGT. The CDR3 sequence is 14 residues long. The CDR3: CASSPGTPPYEQYF. In DNA form, the CDR3 reads TGTGCCAGCAGTCCCGGGACACCACCCTACGAGCAGTACTTC.

This clonotype came up many times. The gene calls are TRBV19 and TRBJ2-5, with 7 bases that match TRBD2. The V gene end was trimmed by 3 bases and the J gene end by 3 bases; junction bases not matched to a gene: 13. The CDR3 extends over 17 amino acids. Germline V gives CDR1 LNHDA, CDR2 SQIVND (reference sequence). CDR3 region: CASSIPRRVAGEETQYF. DNA for the CDR3: TGTGCCAGTAGTATCCCACGGCGGGTTGCGGGGGAAGAGACCCAGTACTTC.

Sample share makes this clonotype medium-sized (0.01 to 0.1%). The chain couples TRBV6-1 to TRBJ1-5; 8 positions agree with TRBD1. Germline CDR1 MNHNS, CDR2 SASEGT. This CDR3 spans 15 amino acids. After removal of 6 bases from V and 3 bases from J, the junction contained 7 bases not matched to a gene. The CDR3 nucleotides are TGTGCCAGCAGATTTTCGACAGGGGACAATCAGCCCCAGCATTTT. Encoded protein: CASRFSTGDNQPQHF.

This clonotype was counted ten times or more. V gene TRBV12-3 or TRBV12-4 combines with J gene TRBJ2-1; TRBD1 matches at 7 bases. V lost 6 bases to trimming and J lost 10 bases; unmatched junction nucleotides: 3. The CDR3 consists of 11 residues. The CDR3 DNA follows: TGTGCCAGCAGCCCAGGGGGAGAGCAGTTCTTC. The encoded protein is CASSPGGEQFF.

This clonotype was found a few times. The rearrangement uses TRBV11-1 and TRBJ2-2, with D unresolved. Trimming pared 5 bases from V and 6 bases from J, leaving 7 bases between. Per germline, CDR1 SGHAT and CDR2 FQDESV (reference sequence). CDR3 length: 12 amino acids. For the CDR3, the DNA is TGTGCCAGCAGCCCGCTTTCCGGGGAGCTGTTTTTT. Translating it yields CASSPLSGELFF.

This clonotype was recorded at least ten times. The chain combines TRBV19 with TRBJ2-7; 9 bases map to TRBD1. Germline CDR1 is LNHDA and CDR2 is SQIVND (reference sequence). The CDR3 runs to 15 residues. V shed 5 bases and J 2 bases; nucleotides not matched to a gene: 7. This CDR3 reads CASSATGGSTYEQYF. The CDR3, as DNA: TGTGCCAGTAGTGCGACAGGGGGGTCCACCTACGAGCAGTACTTC.

This clonotype is termed medium-sized. The chain joins TRBV7-2 to TRBJ2-3; 16 bases agree with TRBD2. CDR1 is SGHTA, CDR2 FQGNSA, per germline. Trimming at V came to 3 bases and at J to 3 bases, leaving 6 bases not matched to a gene. This CDR3 region has 18 residues. CDR3 coding DNA: TGTGCCAGCAGCTTTCCGGGACTAGCGGGGGGGCCAACAGATACGCAGTATTTT. Amino acids: CASSFPGLAGGPTDTQYF.

In this sample, this clonotype is medium-sized. The genes are TRBV7-6 and TRBJ2-6; the D gene is possibly TRBD1 (5 bases). The CDR3 covers 15 residues. The germline V gene has CDR1 SGHVS and CDR2 FNYEAQ. V lost 4 bases to trimming and J lost 4 bases, with 11 bases between them. As DNA, the CDR3 is TGTGCCAGCAGCTCCCAGGGCGACGGGGCCAACGTCCTGACTTTC. Protein sequence: CASSSQGDGANVLTF.

By proportion, this clonotype is medium-sized (0.01 to 0.1%). This chain uses TRBV12-3 or TRBV12-4 with TRBJ2-2; 8 bases fit TRBD2. The trim removed 5 bases at V and 6 bases at J, leaving 5 bases unmatched. The CDR3 consists of 14 residues. The CDR3 protein is CASSLRAGAGELFF. For the CDR3, the DNA is TGTGCCAGCAGTCTCCGAGCGGGGGCCGGGGAGCTGTTTTTT.

In this sample, this clonotype turned up a few times. This chain links TRBV9 with TRBJ2-5; D is possibly TRBD1 (6 bases). Germline CDR1 SGDLS, CDR2 YYNGEE. V was clipped by 3 bases and J by 5 bases, with 14 bases between them. The CDR3 has 14 residues. As DNA, the CDR3 is TGTGCCAGCAGCGCCGAGGACAGATACGAGACCCAGTACTTC. It specifies CASSAEDRYETQYF. Looking up the rest from reference TRBV9 and TRBJ2-5 gives the full variable domain: DSGVTQTPKHLITATGQRVTLRCSPRSGDLSVYWYQQSLDQGLQFLIQYYNGEERAKGNILERFSAQQFPDLHSELNLSSLELGDSALYFCASSAEDRYETQYFGPGTRLLVL.